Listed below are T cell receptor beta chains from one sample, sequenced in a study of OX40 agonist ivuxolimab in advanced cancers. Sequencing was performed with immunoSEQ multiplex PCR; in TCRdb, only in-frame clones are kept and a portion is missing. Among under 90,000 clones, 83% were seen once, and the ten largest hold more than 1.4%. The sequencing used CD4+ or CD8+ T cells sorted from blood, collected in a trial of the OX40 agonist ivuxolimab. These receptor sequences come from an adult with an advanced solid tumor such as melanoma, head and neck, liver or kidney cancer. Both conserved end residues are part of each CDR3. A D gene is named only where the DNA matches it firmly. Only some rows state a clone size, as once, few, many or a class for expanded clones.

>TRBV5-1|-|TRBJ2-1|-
CASSLGRGEGPYNEQFF
TGCGCCAGCAGCTTGGGACGGGGTGAGGGGCCCTACAATGAGCAGTTCTTC
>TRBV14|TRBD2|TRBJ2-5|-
CASSQDAPGLGETQYF
TGTGCCAGCAGCCAAGACGCTCCGGGACTAGGGGAGACCCAGTACTTC
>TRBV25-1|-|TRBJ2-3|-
CASSRQMPGTDTQYF
TGTGCCAGCAGCAGACAGATGCCTGGCACAGATACGCAGTATTTT
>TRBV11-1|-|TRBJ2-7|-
CASSLSSYEQYF
TGTGCCAGCAGCCTGAGCTCCTACGAGCAGTACTTC
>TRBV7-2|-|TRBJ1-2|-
CASSSQLNYGYTF
TGTGCCAGCAGCTCACAGCTCAACTATGGCTACACCTTC
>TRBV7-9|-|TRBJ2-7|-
CASSPMFAGDTYEQYF
TGTGCCAGCAGCCCTATGTTCGCTGGGGACACCTACGAGCAGTACTTC
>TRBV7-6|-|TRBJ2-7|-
CASSPIRWGENYEQYF
TGTGCCAGCAGCCCCATACGGTGGGGGGAAAACTACGAGCAGTACTTC
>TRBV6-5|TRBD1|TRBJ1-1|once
CASSSNRQGQGGKAFF
TGTGCCAGCAGTTCTAACCGCCAGGGACAGGGGGGTAAAGCTTTCTTT
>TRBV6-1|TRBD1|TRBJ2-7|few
CASRLTGVDEQYF
TGTGCCAGCAGGCTGACAGGGGTTGACGAGCAGTACTTC
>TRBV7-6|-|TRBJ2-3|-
CASSSPSTDTQYF
TGTGCCAGCAGCTCCCCTAGCACAGATACGCAGTATTTT
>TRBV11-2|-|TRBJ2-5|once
CASSFSPQETQYF
TGTGCCAGCAGCTTTTCACCCCAGGAGACCCAGTACTTC
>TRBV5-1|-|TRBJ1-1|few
CASSTGYTEAFF
TGCGCCAGCAGCACGGGTTACACTGAAGCTTTCTTT
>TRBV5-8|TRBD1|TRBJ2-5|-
CASSYGTGGLQETQYF
TGTGCCAGCAGCTACGGGACAGGGGGCCTACAAGAGACCCAGTACTTC
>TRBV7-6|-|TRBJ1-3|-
CASSLALATSGNTIYF
TGTGCCAGCAGCTTAGCGCTGGCTACATCTGGAAACACCATATATTTT
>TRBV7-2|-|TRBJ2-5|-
CASSSDSMRETQYF
TGTGCCAGCAGCTCGGACTCGATGAGGGAGACCCAGTACTTC
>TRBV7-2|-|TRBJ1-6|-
CASSLSDGNSPLHF
TGTGCCAGCAGCCTTTCGGACGGCAATTCACCCCTCCACTTT
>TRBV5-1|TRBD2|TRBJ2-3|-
CASSLALGGGGTDTQYF
TGCGCCAGCAGCTTGGCCCTCGGCGGGGGTGGCACAGATACGCAGTATTTT
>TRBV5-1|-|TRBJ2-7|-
CASSLDPQPYEQYF
TGCGCCAGCAGCTTGGACCCGCAACCCTACGAGCAGTACTTC
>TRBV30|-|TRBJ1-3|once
CAWTDYSGNTIYF
TGTGCCTGGACCGATTACTCTGGAAACACCATATATTTT
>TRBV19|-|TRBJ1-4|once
CASSRGGTAFNEKLFF
TGTGCCAGTAGCCGCGGAGGGACGGCTTTTAATGAAAAACTGTTTTTT
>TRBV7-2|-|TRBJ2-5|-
CASSLGSGGETQYF
TGTGCCAGCAGCTTAGGCAGTGGGGGAGAGACCCAGTACTTC
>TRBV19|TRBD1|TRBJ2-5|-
CASSTSGTGVQETQYF
TGTGCCAGTAGTACCTCCGGGACAGGGGTCCAAGAGACCCAGTACTTC
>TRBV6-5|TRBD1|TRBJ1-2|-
CASSYRWDSDYGYTF
TGTGCCAGCAGTTATCGGTGGGACAGTGACTATGGCTACACCTTC
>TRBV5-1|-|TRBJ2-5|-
CASSLRPQETQYF
TGCGCCAGCAGCTTGAGGCCACAAGAGACCCAGTACTTC
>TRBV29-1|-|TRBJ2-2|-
CSVSDGRHTGELFF
TGCAGCGTCTCGGACGGCCGCCACACCGGGGAGCTGTTTTTT
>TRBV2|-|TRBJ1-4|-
CASSEIRGGNEKLFF
TGTGCCAGCAGTGAAATCAGGGGCGGTAATGAAAAACTGTTTTTT
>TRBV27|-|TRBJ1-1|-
CASSRAGANTEAFF
TGTGCCAGCTCCAGAGCGGGTGCGAACACTGAAGCTTTCTTT
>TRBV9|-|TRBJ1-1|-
CASSVVGGSEAFF
TGTGCCAGCAGCGTAGTCGGAGGGTCTGAAGCTTTCTTT
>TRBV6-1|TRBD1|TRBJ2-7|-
CASHPGTGVTYEQYF
TGTGCCAGCCACCCCGGGACAGGGGTCACCTACGAGCAGTACTTC